The table lists the clone carrying this TCR beta chain with a few counts. The antigen remains undetermined. One end of the junction varies from germline; a read error may be responsible. In germline, CDR1 is SSHAT, CDR2 FNYEAQ (reference sequence). The CDR3 runs 15 residues. This record comes from a study of response to subunit inactivated influenza vaccine. TCRdb processed the RT-PCR reads anew with MiXCR; each CDR3 protein has one entry. The sample records some 540,000 distinct CDR3 sequences, roughly a quarter being singletons. Study-wide results and caveats: After each seasonal influenza vaccination, few new T cells are recruited, the authors suggested.

A further study also used this sample, focusing on T cells expressing NK-cell markers. In that study: In generating TCR beta cDNA, 5'RACE template switching with UMIs was used. Sequencing of TCR beta repertoires drew on sorted CD3+CD56+NKG2C+, CD3+CD56+NKG2C- and CD3+CD56-NKG2C+ T cells. Whether expanded NKG2C+ T cell clones were HCMV-specific remained unclear.

Here the sequenced sample was CD4+ T cells sorted from PBMCs, taken 11 to 12 days after vaccination. The chain carries TRBV7-7 and TRBJ2-5; TRBD1 aligns across 8 bases. The source is a man in his fifties who received an inactivated influenza vaccine. The CDR3 DNA follows: TGTGCTAGCAGCTTAGGGACAGGCCCGTGGGAGACCCAGTACTTC. It yields the protein CASSLGTGPWETQYF.